A selection of T cell receptor beta chains follows, all from one sample in a study of cytomegalovirus exposure and HLA in healthy donors. The protocol was immunoSEQ multiplex PCR, while the TCRdb copy is restricted to in-frame clones and leaves out a portion. Of about 78,000 clones detected, about 96% appear once; the ten largest clones hold less than 2%. What was sequenced was PBMCs. Receptors originate from a man in his late teens or twenties in good health and CMV-seropositive. Both conserved end residues are part of each CDR3. The D gene is left open where the match is weak. The size of a clone is reported for some rows only, either as once, few or many, or as a class for expanded clones.

-	TRBV11-3	TRBJ2-7	-	TGTGCCAGCAGCTTAGATCTTAGCGCCAGACAAAGCTCCTACGAGCAGTACTTC	CASSLDLSARQSSYEQYF
-	TRBV6-1	TRBJ1-1	-	TGTGCCAGCAGTGGACAGGAGAACACTGAAGCTTTCTTT	CASSGQENTEAFF
-	TRBV4-1	TRBJ2-5	-	TGCGCCAGCAGCCAAGGGGTCCAGGGTAAAGAGACCCAGTACTTC	CASSQGVQGKETQYF
TRBD2	TRBV29-1	TRBJ2-5	-	TGCAGCGTTCGCCGTAGCGGGAGACTTAGCTCCCAGTACTTC	CSVRRSGRLSSQYF
TRBD2	TRBV9	TRBJ2-1	-	TGTGCCAGCAGCAGATCTAGCGGGAGCTCCTACAATGAGCAGTTCTTC	CASSRSSGSSYNEQFF
-	TRBV9	TRBJ2-5	-	TGTGCCAGCAGCAATGGGGGCAGAGAGACCCAGTACTTC	CASSNGGRETQYF
TRBD1	TRBV15	TRBJ2-6	-	TGTGCCACCAGCAGAGAAGGGACAGGGTCTGGGGCCAACGTCCTGACTTTC	CATSREGTGSGANVLTF
TRBD1	TRBV4-1	TRBJ2-1	-	TGCGCCAGCAGCCGGGGGACAGGCTGGGACAGTGAGCAGTTCTTC	CASSRGTGWDSEQFF
TRBD1	TRBV7-6	TRBJ1-5	-	TGTGCCAGCAGCATAGGGACAGGAAGCAATCAGCCCCAGCATTTT	CASSIGTGSNQPQHF
-	TRBV7-9	TRBJ2-1	-	TGTGCCAGCAGCTTAGGCAGGTGGGTTGGTGAGCAGTTCTTC	CASSLGRWVGEQFF
TRBD2	TRBV7-9	TRBJ2-5	once	TGTGCCAGCAGCCAGAGGGGGCTAGCGGGAGTTGAGACCCAGTACTTC	CASSQRGLAGVETQYF
-	TRBV27	TRBJ1-3	-	TGTGCCAGCAGATCAGGGAACACCATATATTTT	CASRSGNTIYF
-	TRBV7-2	TRBJ2-2	-	TGTGCCAGCAGCTTAGCACTAGCCCTAGCTAACGGGGAGCTGTTTTTT	CASSLALALANGELFF
TRBD1	TRBV18	TRBJ1-5	-	TGTGCCAGCTCAAACCGATTAATTGGACAGGGGCATCAGCCCCAGCATTTT	CASSNRLIGQGHQPQHF
TRBD2	TRBV14	TRBJ2-7	-	TGTGCCAGCAGCCAAGGATTAGGACTAGCGGGAGTAGGGCAGTACTTC	CASSQGLGLAGVGQYF
-	TRBV7-6	TRBJ1-3	-	TGTGCCAGCAGCTTATTAGGCATAGGGGCGTACTCTGGAAACACCATATATTTT	CASSLLGIGAYSGNTIYF
TRBD2	TRBV7-2	TRBJ2-3	-	TGTGCCAGCAGCTCTAGCGGGAGTAGCACAGATACGCAGTATTTT	CASSSSGSSTDTQYF
-	TRBV19	TRBJ1-2	-	TGTGCCAGTAGTATAACCCAGACTCCCTATGGCTACACCTTC	CASSITQTPYGYTF
-	TRBV27	TRBJ1-1	once	TGTGCCAGCAGTTTGGAGGGACGGTGGAACACTGAAGCTTTCTTT	CASSLEGRWNTEAFF
TRBD1	TRBV7-9	TRBJ2-5	-	TGTGCCAGCAGCTCAGGGACAGGAAACCAAGAGACCCAGTACTTC	CASSSGTGNQETQYF
-	TRBV10-3	TRBJ1-3	once	TGTGCCATCAGACAGGTTGCTGGAAACACCATATATTTT	CAIRQVAGNTIYF
-	TRBV7-2	TRBJ1-1	-	TGTGCCAGCAGCGCACAGGAAAACACTGAAGCTTTCTTT	CASSAQENTEAFF
TRBD2	TRBV5-8	TRBJ2-3	once	TGTGCCAGCAGCTGGATAGCGGGAGGTACAGATACGCAGTATTTT	CASSWIAGGTDTQYF
TRBD2	TRBV7-6	TRBJ2-3	-	TGTGCCAGCAGCGGATGGACTAGCGGCACAGATACGCAGTATTTT	CASSGWTSGTDTQYF
-	TRBV10-3	TRBJ2-3	-	TGTGCCACAGGGGCGGGAGTGACAGATACGCAGTATTTT	CATGAGVTDTQYF
TRBD1	TRBV5-1	TRBJ2-7	-	TGCGCCAGCAGCTCCGGGACAGGGCCCAGCTCCTACGAGCAGTACTTC	CASSSGTGPSSYEQYF
-	TRBV18	TRBJ2-2	-	TGTGCCAGCTCCCCGGACAGCTCGAACACCGGGGAGCTGTTTTTT	CASSPDSSNTGELFF
-	TRBV29-1	TRBJ2-2	-	TGCAGCGTTGGGAGCGGCGGGATTTTAGAGGAGCTGTTTTTT	CSVGSGGILEELFF
TRBD1	TRBV4-1	TRBJ1-1	-	TGCGCCAGCAGCCAGGGACAGGGAAATCTAATGAACACTGAAGCTTTCTTT	CASSQGQGNLMNTEAFF
-	TRBV4-1	TRBJ1-5	-	TGCGCCAGCAGCCCCCCAACGGGTGGGAGCAATCAGCCCCAGCATTTT	CASSPPTGGSNQPQHF
TRBD1	TRBV28	TRBJ1-2	-	TGTGCCAGCAGTTTCTACTTGGACAGGGGGCCCTCTGGCTACACCTTC	CASSFYLDRGPSGYTF
-	TRBV28	TRBJ1-5	-	TGTGCCAGCAGTAACTACGGGACAAACAATCAGCCCCAGCATTTT	CASSNYGTNNQPQHF